The text below deals with one T cell receptor (beta chain). With 4 bases clipped from V and 7 bases from J, the junction kept 0 bases outside the gene matches. Germline CDR1 WSHSY, CDR2 SAAADI. This CDR3 has 12 amino acids. The sample's treatment: about 20 received Ad26.COV2.S at low or high dose, single or two shots; 5 received placebo; per-sample allocation not given. The samples date from day 63 after the first vaccine or placebo injection. Boston hosted the donor, who was an adult aged 18-55 years. Data came from immunoSEQ multiplex PCR; TCRdb stores just in-frame clones and leaves some out. The data contain around 240,000 clones, over 75% of them singletons. These data originate in a study of Ad26.COV2.S vaccination and SARS-CoV-2 variants. On the study more broadly: A participant enrolled in the COV1001 Ad26.COV2.S trial arm provided the sample. Once or twice, 56 days apart, Ad26.COV2.S was delivered intramuscularly.

The clonotype comes from a person aged 18 to 59 who received the Ad26.COV2.S COVID-19 vaccine or a placebo. The sample was peripheral blood, taken in a trial of Ad26.COV2.S vaccine versus placebo. The gene calls are TRBV10-2 and TRBJ2-1; 8 nucleotides align to TRBD2. CDR3: CASSGGGNEQFF. The CDR3 DNA follows: TGCGCCAGCAGTGGCGGGGGGAATGAGCAGTTCTTC.